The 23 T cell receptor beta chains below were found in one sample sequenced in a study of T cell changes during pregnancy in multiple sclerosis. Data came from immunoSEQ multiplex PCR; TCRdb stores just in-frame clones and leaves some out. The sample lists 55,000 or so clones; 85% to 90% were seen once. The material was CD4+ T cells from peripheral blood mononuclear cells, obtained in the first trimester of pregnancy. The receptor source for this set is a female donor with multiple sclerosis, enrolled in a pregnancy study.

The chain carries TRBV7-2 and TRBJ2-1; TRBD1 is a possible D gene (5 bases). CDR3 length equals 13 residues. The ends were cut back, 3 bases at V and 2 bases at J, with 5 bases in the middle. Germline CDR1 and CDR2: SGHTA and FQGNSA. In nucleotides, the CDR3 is TGTGCCAGCAGCTTGGGGCCCTACAATGAGCAGTTCTTC. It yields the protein CASSLGPYNEQFF.

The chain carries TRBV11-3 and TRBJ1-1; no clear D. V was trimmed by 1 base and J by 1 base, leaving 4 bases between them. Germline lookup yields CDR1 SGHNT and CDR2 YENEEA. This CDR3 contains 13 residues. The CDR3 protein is CASSLGGNTEAFF. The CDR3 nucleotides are TGTGCCAGCAGCTTAGGAGGGAACACTGAAGCTTTCTTT. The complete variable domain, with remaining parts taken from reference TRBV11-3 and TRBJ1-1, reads EAGVVQSPRYKIIEKKQPVAFWCNPISGHNTLYWYLQNLGQGPELLIRYENEEAVDDSQLPKDRFSAERLKGVDSTLKIQPAELGDSAVYLCASSLGGNTEAFFGQGTRLTVV.

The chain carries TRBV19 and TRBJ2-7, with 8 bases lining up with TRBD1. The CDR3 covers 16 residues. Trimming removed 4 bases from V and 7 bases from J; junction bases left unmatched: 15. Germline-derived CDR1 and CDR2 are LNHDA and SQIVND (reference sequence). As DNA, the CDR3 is TGTGCCAGTAGTAATCTCGCTGGGCAGGGGGCTAGGGAGCAGTACTTC. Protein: CASSNLAGQGAREQYF. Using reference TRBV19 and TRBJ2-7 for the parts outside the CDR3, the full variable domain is DGGITQSPKYLFRKEGQNVTLSCEQNLNHDAMYWYRQDPGQGLRLIYYSQIVNDFQKGDIAEGYSVSREKKESFPLTVTSAQKNPTAFYLCASSNLAGQGAREQYFGPGTRLTVT.

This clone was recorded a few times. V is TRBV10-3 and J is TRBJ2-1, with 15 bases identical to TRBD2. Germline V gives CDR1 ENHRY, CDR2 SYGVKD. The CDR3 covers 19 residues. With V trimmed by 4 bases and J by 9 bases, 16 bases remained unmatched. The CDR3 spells CAISVSTGGLAGGRGEQFF. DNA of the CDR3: TGTGCCATCAGTGTCAGCACAGGGGGACTAGCGGGAGGAAGGGGTGAGCAGTTCTTC.

The CDR3 protein is CASSLRVSGAYTDTQYF. In DNA form, the CDR3 reads TGTGCCAGCAGCTTGCGGGTTAGCGGGGCTTACACAGATACGCAGTATTTT. The chain is built from TRBV5-5 and TRBJ2-3; 8 bases are shared with TRBD2. The germline gives CDR1 SGHKS, CDR2 YYEKEE (reference sequence). The junction had 9 bases not matched to a gene; V was cut back by 1 base and J by 2 bases. The CDR3 totals 17 residues.

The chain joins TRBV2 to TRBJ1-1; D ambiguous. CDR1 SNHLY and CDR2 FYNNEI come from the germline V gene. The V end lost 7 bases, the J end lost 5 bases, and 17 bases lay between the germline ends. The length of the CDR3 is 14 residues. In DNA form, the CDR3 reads TGTGCCAGCAACTCCGGATCGTCGGAGACTGAAGCTTTCTTT. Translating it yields CASNSGSSETEAFF.

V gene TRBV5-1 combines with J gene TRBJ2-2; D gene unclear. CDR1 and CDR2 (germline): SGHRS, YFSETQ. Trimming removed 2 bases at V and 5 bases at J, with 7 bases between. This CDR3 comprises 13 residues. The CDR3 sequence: CASSFLLTGELFF. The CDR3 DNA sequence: TGCGCCAGCAGCTTCCTACTGACCGGGGAGCTGTTTTTT.

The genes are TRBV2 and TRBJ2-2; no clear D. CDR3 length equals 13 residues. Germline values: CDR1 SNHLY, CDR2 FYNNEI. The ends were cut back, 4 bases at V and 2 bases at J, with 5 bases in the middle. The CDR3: CASSVPNTGELFF. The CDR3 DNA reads TGTGCCAGCAGTGTTCCAAACACCGGGGAGCTGTTTTTT.

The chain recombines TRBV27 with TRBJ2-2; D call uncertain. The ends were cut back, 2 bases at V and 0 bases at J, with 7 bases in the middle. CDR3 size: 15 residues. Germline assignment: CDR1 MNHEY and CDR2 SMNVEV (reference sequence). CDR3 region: CASSLTPTNTGELFF. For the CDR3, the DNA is TGTGCCAGCAGTTTAACCCCTACGAACACCGGGGAGCTGTTTTTT.

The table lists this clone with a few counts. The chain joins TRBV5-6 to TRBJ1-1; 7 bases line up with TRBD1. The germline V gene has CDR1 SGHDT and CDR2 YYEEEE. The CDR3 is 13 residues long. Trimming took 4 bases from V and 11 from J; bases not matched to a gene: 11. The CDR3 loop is CASSPAGPGQAFF. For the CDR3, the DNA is TGTGCCAGCAGCCCGGCCGGCCCGGGACAGGCTTTCTTT.

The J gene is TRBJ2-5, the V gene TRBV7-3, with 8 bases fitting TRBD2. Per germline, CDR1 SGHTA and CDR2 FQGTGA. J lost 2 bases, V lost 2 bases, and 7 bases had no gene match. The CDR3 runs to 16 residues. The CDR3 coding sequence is TGTGCCAGCAGCTTAGGTTCGGCGGGAGGACAAGAGACCCAGTACTTC. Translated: CASSLGSAGGQETQYF.

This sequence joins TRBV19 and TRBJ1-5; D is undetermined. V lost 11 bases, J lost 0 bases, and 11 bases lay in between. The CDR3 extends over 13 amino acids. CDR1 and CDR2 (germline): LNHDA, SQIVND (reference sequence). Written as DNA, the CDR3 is TGTGCCTCAAATGCAGATAGCAATCAGCCCCAGCATTTT. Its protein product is CASNADSNQPQHF.

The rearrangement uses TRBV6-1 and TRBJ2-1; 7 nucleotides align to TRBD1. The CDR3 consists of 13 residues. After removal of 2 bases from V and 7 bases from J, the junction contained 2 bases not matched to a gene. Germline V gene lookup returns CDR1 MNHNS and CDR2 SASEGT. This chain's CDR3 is CASSELTGNEQFF. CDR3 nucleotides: TGTGCCAGCAGTGAATTGACAGGGAATGAGCAGTTCTTC.

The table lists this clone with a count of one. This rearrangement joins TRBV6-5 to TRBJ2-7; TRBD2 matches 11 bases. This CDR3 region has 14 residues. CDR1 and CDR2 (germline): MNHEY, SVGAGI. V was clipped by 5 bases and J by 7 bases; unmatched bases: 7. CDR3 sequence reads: CASSVAGGPLEQYF. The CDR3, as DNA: TGTGCCAGCAGTGTAGCGGGAGGGCCTCTAGAGCAGTACTTC.

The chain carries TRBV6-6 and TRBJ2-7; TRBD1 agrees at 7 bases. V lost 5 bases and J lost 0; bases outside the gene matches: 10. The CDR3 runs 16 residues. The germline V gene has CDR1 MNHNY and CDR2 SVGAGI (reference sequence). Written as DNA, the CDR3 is TGTGCCAGCAGTACGCCGCGAGGGACAGTCTCCTACGAGCAGTACTTC. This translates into CASSTPRGTVSYEQYF.

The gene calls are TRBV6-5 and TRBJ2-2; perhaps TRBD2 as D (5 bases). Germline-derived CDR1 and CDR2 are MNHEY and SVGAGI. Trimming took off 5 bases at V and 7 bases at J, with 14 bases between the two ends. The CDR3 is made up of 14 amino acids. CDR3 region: CASSGYSGGGELFF. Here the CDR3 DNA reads TGTGCCAGCAGTGGGTATAGTGGAGGCGGGGAGCTGTTTTTT.

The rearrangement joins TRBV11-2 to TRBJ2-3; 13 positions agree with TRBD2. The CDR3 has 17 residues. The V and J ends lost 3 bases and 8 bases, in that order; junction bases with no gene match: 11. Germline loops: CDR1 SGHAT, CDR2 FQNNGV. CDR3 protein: CASSLPTSGGLRATQYF. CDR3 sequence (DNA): TGTGCCAGCAGCTTGCCGACTAGCGGGGGGCTCAGGGCTACGCAGTATTTT.

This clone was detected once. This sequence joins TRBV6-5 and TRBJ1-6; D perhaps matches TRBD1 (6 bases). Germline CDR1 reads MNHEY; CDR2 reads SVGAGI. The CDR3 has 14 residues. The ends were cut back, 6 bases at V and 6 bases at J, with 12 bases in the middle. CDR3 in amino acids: CASREDRTNSPLHF. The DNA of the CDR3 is TGTGCCAGCAGAGAAGACAGGACTAATTCACCCCTCCACTTT.

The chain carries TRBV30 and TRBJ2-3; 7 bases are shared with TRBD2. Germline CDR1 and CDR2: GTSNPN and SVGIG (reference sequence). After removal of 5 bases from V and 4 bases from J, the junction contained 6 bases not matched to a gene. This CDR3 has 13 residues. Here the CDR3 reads CAWGSGWADTQYF. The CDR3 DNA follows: TGTGCCTGGGGTAGCGGGTGGGCAGATACGCAGTATTTT.

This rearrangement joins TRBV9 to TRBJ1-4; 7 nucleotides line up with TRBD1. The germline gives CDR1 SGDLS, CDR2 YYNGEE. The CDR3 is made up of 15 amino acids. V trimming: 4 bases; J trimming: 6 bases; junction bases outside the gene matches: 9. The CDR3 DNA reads TGTGCCAGCAGCCCCCGGATCGGGACAGATGAAAAACTGTTTTTT. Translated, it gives CASSPRIGTDEKLFF.

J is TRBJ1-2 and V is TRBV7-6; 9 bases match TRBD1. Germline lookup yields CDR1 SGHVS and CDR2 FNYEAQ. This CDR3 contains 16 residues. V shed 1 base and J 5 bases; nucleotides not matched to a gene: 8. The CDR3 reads CASSLGARTGVYGYTF. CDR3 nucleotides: TGTGCCAGCAGCTTAGGGGCGCGGACAGGGGTATATGGCTACACCTTC.

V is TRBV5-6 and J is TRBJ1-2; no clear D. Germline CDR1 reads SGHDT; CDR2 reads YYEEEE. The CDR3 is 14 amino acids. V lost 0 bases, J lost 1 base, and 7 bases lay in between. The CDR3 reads CASSLDGVNYGYTF. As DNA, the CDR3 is TGTGCCAGCAGCTTGGACGGGGTTAACTATGGCTACACCTTC.

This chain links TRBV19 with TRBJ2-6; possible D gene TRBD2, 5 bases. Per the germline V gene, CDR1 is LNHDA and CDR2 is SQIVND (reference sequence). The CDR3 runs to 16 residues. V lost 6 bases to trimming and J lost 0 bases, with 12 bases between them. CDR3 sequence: CASSGNINSGANVLTF. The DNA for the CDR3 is TGTGCCAGTAGCGGGAACATTAACTCTGGGGCCAACGTCCTGACTTTC.